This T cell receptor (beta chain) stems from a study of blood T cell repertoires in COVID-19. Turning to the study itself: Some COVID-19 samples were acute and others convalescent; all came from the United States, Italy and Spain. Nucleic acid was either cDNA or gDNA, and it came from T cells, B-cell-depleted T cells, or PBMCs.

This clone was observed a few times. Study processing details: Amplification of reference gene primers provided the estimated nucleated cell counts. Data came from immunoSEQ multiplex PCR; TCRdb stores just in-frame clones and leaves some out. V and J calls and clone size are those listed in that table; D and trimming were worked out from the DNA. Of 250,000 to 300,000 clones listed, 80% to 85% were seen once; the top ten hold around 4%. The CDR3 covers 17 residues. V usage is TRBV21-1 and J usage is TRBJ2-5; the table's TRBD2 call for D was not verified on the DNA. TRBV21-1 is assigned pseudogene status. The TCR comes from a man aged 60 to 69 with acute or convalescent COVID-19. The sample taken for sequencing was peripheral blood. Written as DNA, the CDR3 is TGTGCCAGCAGCAAAGCGGGGAAACGGGGGGGAAAAGAGACCCAGTACTTC. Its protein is CASSKAGKRGGKETQYF.